One and the same sample provided the 32 T cell receptor beta chains below, sequenced in a study of blood T cell repertoires in COVID-19. This table comes from immunoSEQ multiplex PCR, and its TCRdb copy is limited to in-frame clones, with some not included. The table shows 250,000 or so clones, with about nine tenths occurring only once. The sample comprised PBMCs or T cells enriched from blood (not recorded which). The receptors were sampled from a middle-aged man who had recovered from COVID-19.

The chain carries TRBV5-6 and TRBJ2-1, with 9 bases identical to TRBD2. V dropped 2 bases and J dropped 4; count of bases not matched to a gene: 7. The CDR3 has 16 residues. Germline CDR1 reads SGHDT; CDR2 reads YYEEEE. The CDR3 loop is CASSFQAGGAYNEQFF. For the CDR3, the DNA is TGTGCCAGCAGCTTTCAAGCGGGGGGAGCTTACAATGAGCAGTTCTTC.

The chain employs TRBV7-8 and TRBJ2-7; 11 nucleotides match TRBD2. The CDR3 sequence is 15 residues long. The germline gives CDR1 SGHVS, CDR2 FQNEAQ. The V segment lost 5 bases and the J segment 2 bases; nucleotides outside the gene matches: 5. The CDR3 sequence is CASSPGLAVTYEQYF. In nucleotides, the CDR3 is TGTGCCAGCAGCCCGGGACTAGCGGTCACCTACGAGCAGTACTTC.

V gene TRBV3-1 (or the pseudogene TRBV3-2) combines with J gene TRBJ2-1; TRBD2 agrees at 10 bases. Germline V CDR1 and CDR2: LGHDT, YNNKEL (reference sequence). The ends lost 4 bases at V and 5 bases at J; junction bases unmatched: 5. The CDR3 covers 15 residues. The CDR3 coding sequence is TGTGCCAGCAGCCCAAGGACTAGCGGCCACAATGAGCAGTTCTTC. Protein product: CASSPRTSGHNEQFF.

With respect to this clone: This specimen includes other DNA sequences encoding the same CDR3. J is TRBJ1-1 and V is TRBV6-5; TRBD1 might be the D (5 bases). Germline V lookup: CDR1 MNHEY, CDR2 SVGAGI. This CDR3 spans 15 amino acids. V shed 0 bases and J shed 1 base, with 9 bases lying between them. Here the CDR3 reads CASSYSGQGNTEAFF. DNA of the CDR3: TGTGCCAGCAGTTACTCGGGTCAGGGGAACACTGAAGCTTTCTTT.

V is TRBV19 and J is TRBJ1-2, with TRBD1 matching 8 bases. This CDR3 comprises 12 residues. Germline V CDR1 and CDR2: LNHDA, SQIVND (reference sequence). CDR3 sequence reads: CAIKDRVNGYTF. As DNA, the CDR3 is TGTGCGATCAAGGACAGGGTCAATGGCTACACCTTC.

The chain combines TRBV4-3 with TRBJ1-6; D possibly corresponds to TRBD1 (6 bases). Trimming stripped 0 bases from V and 8 bases from J, with 17 bases between. Germline-derived CDR1 and CDR2 are LGHNA and YSLEER. The CDR3 sequence is 17 residues long. The CDR3 sequence: CASSQDFTDQGYSPLHF. The DNA of the CDR3 is TGCGCCAGCAGCCAAGATTTTACGGACCAGGGGTATTCACCCCTCCACTTT.

The CDR3 DNA is TGTGCCAGCAGCGCGGCCCCTTCCGGGAGTACCGGGGCCAACGTCCTGACTTTC. The encoded protein is CASSAAPSGSTGANVLTF. The genes are TRBV9 and TRBJ2-6; D may be TRBD2 (6 bases). The CDR3 spans 18 residues. V gave up 3 bases and J gave up 4 bases, with 20 bases separating them. Germline V gene sequence: CDR1 SGDLS, CDR2 YYNGEE.

This chain links TRBV18 with TRBJ2-5; D not certain. The CDR3 loop spans 12 amino acids. V lost 4 bases and J 3 bases, leaving 6 bases between the germline ends. Germline V CDR1 and CDR2: KGHSH, LQKENI. CDR3: CASSREEETQYF. The CDR3 DNA is TGTGCCAGCTCACGAGAGGAAGAGACCCAGTACTTC.

The J gene is TRBJ1-1, the V gene TRBV6-2 or TRBV6-3; maybe TRBD1 (5 bases). CDR3 size: 14 residues. Trimming took off 4 bases at V and 1 base at J, with 10 bases between the two ends. The germline CDR1 and CDR2 sequences are MNHEY and SVGEGT. The CDR3 reads CASSFSRENTEAFF. DNA for the CDR3: TGTGCCAGCAGTTTTTCCAGGGAGAACACTGAAGCTTTCTTT.

DNA for the CDR3: TGTGCCAGTAGTATAGGGACCAGGACTAGCGACTACGAGCAGTACTTC. Its protein is CASSIGTRTSDYEQYF. The chain employs TRBV19 and TRBJ2-7; 9 positions agree with TRBD2. Per germline, CDR1 LNHDA and CDR2 SQIVND (reference sequence). The CDR3 is 16 amino acids. V shed 1 base and J 3 bases; nucleotides not matched to a gene: 7. The full variable domain, rest sourced from reference TRBV19 and TRBJ2-7, is DGGITQSPKYLFRKEGQNVTLSCEQNLNHDAMYWYRQDPGQGLRLIYYSQIVNDFQKGDIAEGYSVSREKKESFPLTVTSAQKNPTAFYLCASSIGTRTSDYEQYFGPGTRLTVT.

The chain links TRBV3-1 (or the pseudogene TRBV3-2) to TRBJ2-1; 7 bases agree with TRBD2. The CDR3 is 16 amino acids. V shed 4 bases and J 8 bases; nucleotides not matched to a gene: 14. Germline V gene sequence: CDR1 LGHDT, CDR2 YNNKEL (reference sequence). CDR3 sequence reads: CASSRGGAGEAYEQFF. The CDR3 nucleotides read TGTGCCAGCAGCCGGGGCGGGGCGGGAGAGGCCTATGAGCAGTTCTTC.

The chain has TRBV10-3 and TRBJ1-2; D is undetermined. This CDR3 comprises 13 residues. V lost 4 bases to trimming and J lost 4 bases, with 10 bases between them. CDR1 is ENHRY and CDR2 is SYGVKD in the germline V gene. In nucleotides, the CDR3 is TGTGCCATCAGTGTGGAGGTGACCTATGGCTACACCTTC. Amino acid sequence: CAISVEVTYGYTF.

Only a few counts were recorded for this clone. V is TRBV7-9 and J is TRBJ2-3, with D perhaps TRBD2 (5 bases). The CDR3 runs to 14 residues. The V end was cut by 6 bases, the J end by 2 bases, with 12 bases between. From germline, CDR1 is SEHNR and CDR2 FQNEAQ (reference sequence). The CDR3 DNA is TGTGCCAGCAGTTCCGGACTTGACACAGATACGCAGTATTTT. Encoded protein: CASSSGLDTDTQYF.

The J gene is TRBJ1-5, the V gene TRBV6-5; D is perhaps TRBD1 (5 bases). V was pared by 6 bases and J by 4 bases, with 13 bases between. The CDR3 length is 14 residues. Germline V gene lookup returns CDR1 MNHEY and CDR2 SVGAGI. CDR3 protein: CASRDRLVNQPQHF. The CDR3, as DNA: TGTGCCAGCAGAGACAGACTAGTAAATCAGCCCCAGCATTTT.

V and J are TRBV10-3 and TRBJ1-4, with 7 bases lining up with TRBD1. Germline values: CDR1 ENHRY, CDR2 SYGVKD. V shed 6 bases and J 4 bases; nucleotides not matched to a gene: 2. The CDR3 loop spans 13 amino acids. CDR3 sequence reads: CAIRGTVNEKLFF. The CDR3 nucleotides are TGTGCCATCAGGGGGACAGTTAATGAAAAACTGTTTTTT.

The genes are TRBV19 and TRBJ2-7, with 12 bases that match TRBD1. The CDR3 consists of 14 residues. Looked up from germline, CDR1 is LNHDA and CDR2 is SQIVND (reference sequence). The ends lost 6 bases at V and 7 bases at J; junction bases unmatched: 7. The CDR3 DNA follows: TGTGCCAGTAGCGCCGGGACAGGGGGCTGGGAGCAGTACTTC. This gives the protein CASSAGTGGWEQYF. The full variable domain, rest sourced from reference TRBV19 and TRBJ2-7, is DGGITQSPKYLFRKEGQNVTLSCEQNLNHDAMYWYRQDPGQGLRLIYYSQIVNDFQKGDIAEGYSVSREKKESFPLTVTSAQKNPTAFYLCASSAGTGGWEQYFGPGTRLTVT.

The chain is built from TRBV9 and TRBJ2-6; weak D call: TRBD1 (5 bases). This CDR3 is built from 17 residues. V was pared by 0 bases and J by 3 bases, with 13 bases between. Germline assignment: CDR1 SGDLS and CDR2 YYNGEE. CDR3 DNA sequence: TGTGCCAGCAGCGTAGCCGGCAGGGTTAGTGGGGCCAACGTCCTGACTTTC. Translating gives CASSVAGRVSGANVLTF.

The chain's CDR3 is CASSTRPFLAVSTDTQYF. CDR3 bases: TGTGCCAGCAGCACCCGCCCCTTCTTAGCGGTTAGCACAGATACGCAGTATTTT. The chain employs TRBV3-1 (or the pseudogene TRBV3-2) and TRBJ2-3; possible D gene TRBD2, 6 bases. From germline, CDR1 is LGHDT and CDR2 YNNKEL (reference sequence). V lost 5 bases and J lost 0, with 21 bases in between. The CDR3 spans 18 residues.

The CDR3 DNA follows: TGTGCCAGCTCACCTTTATCGGGACAGGGGAACACTGAAGCTTTCTTT. Its translation: CASSPLSGQGNTEAFF. The genes are TRBV18 and TRBJ1-1, with TRBD1 matching over 9 bases. The CDR3 contains 16 residues. The germline gives CDR1 KGHSH, CDR2 LQKENI. The V segment lost 3 bases and the J segment 1 base; nucleotides outside the gene matches: 6.

The chain combines TRBV27 with TRBJ2-1; 9 bases are a match to TRBD1. The length of the CDR3 is 15 residues. Germline lookup yields CDR1 MNHEY and CDR2 SMNVEV (reference sequence). Losses at the gene ends were 6 bases for V and 5 bases for J; bases not matched to a gene: 8. The CDR3 loop is CASRGLQGAHNEQFF. CDR3 bases: TGTGCCAGCAGAGGCCTACAGGGGGCCCACAATGAGCAGTTCTTC.

V usage is TRBV7-3 and J usage is TRBJ2-3; TRBD2 aligns across 13 bases. V lost 5 bases to trimming and J lost 2 bases; unmatched junction nucleotides: 10. Germline lookup yields CDR1 SGHTA and CDR2 FQGTGA. This CDR3 comprises 18 residues. The CDR3: CASSPRLAGGPHTDTQYF. The CDR3 DNA reads TGTGCCAGCAGCCCCAGACTAGCGGGGGGTCCTCACACAGATACGCAGTATTTT.

The V gene is TRBV7-3, the J gene TRBJ2-1; 7 positions match TRBD2. Per germline, CDR1 SGHTA and CDR2 FQGTGA. This CDR3 comprises 14 residues. J was trimmed by 9 bases and V by 1 base; bases with no gene match: 6. CDR3 region: CASSLIGGSGEQFF. The CDR3 region has the DNA TGTGCCAGCAGCTTAATCGGGGGGTCCGGTGAGCAGTTCTTC. The full variable domain, with the rest looked up from reference TRBV7-3 and TRBJ2-1, is GAGVSQTPSNKVTEKGKYVELRCDPISGHTALYWYRQSLGQGPEFLIYFQGTGAADDSGLPNDRFFAVRPEGSVSTLKIQRTERGDSAVYLCASSLIGGSGEQFFGPGTRLTVL.

The chain carries TRBV7-2 and TRBJ2-1, with 8 bases matching TRBD2. CDR3 length equals 17 residues. The V segment lost 5 bases and the J segment 4 bases; nucleotides outside the gene matches: 13. CDR1 and CDR2 from the germline V gene are SGHTA and FQGNSA. CDR3 sequence (DNA): TGTGCCAGCAGCCCCCGGGGTAGCGGGACCCTTTACAATGAGCAGTTCTTC. This translates into CASSPRGSGTLYNEQFF.

This chain links TRBV28 with TRBJ1-1; maybe TRBD1 (6 bases). This CDR3 comprises 13 residues. Germline V lookup: CDR1 MDHEN, CDR2 SYDVKM. Deletions cut 5 bases from V and 3 bases from J, with 10 bases between. The CDR3 nucleotides read TGTGCCAGCAGTCTGGGACAAGACACTGAAGCTTTCTTT. Protein sequence: CASSLGQDTEAFF.

This clone showed up just once. The genes are TRBV6-5 and TRBJ1-4, with D unclear. Germline lookup yields CDR1 MNHEY and CDR2 SVGAGI. This CDR3 is built from 13 residues. Trimming shortened V by 4 bases and J by 8 bases, and 11 bases separated the two germline ends. DNA for the CDR3: TGTGCCAGCAGTTCTGAGAGACACGAAAAACTGTTTTTT. This translates into CASSSERHEKLFF.

V usage is TRBV4-2 and J usage is TRBJ1-4; the D is unclear. The length of the CDR3 is 16 residues. The germline V gene encodes CDR1 LGHNA and CDR2 YNFKEQ. The ends were cut back, 2 bases at V and 5 bases at J, with 15 bases in the middle. The CDR3 DNA sequence: TGTGCCAGCAGCCAACGGACTAGGCTTGACAATGAAAAACTGTTTTTT. It is translated as CASSQRTRLDNEKLFF.

This clone appeared a few times. The genes are TRBV29-1 and TRBJ2-6, with TRBD1 identical over 7 bases. The CDR3 is 14 residues long. Per germline, CDR1 SQVTM and CDR2 ANQGSEA. Trimming took 6 bases from V and 3 from J; bases not matched to a gene: 5. In nucleotides, the CDR3 is TGCAGCGTCTATACAGGGGTTGGGGCCAACGTCCTGACTTTC. As protein: CSVYTGVGANVLTF. The whole variable domain, remainder taken from reference TRBV29-1 and TRBJ2-6, is SAVISQKPSRDICQRGTSLTIQCQVDSQVTMMFWYRQQPGQSLTLIATANQGSEATYESGFVIDKFPISRPNLTFSTLTVSNMSPEDSSIYLCSVYTGVGANVLTFGAGSRLTVL.

The chain employs TRBV24-1 and TRBJ1-2; D is uncertain. This CDR3 contains 13 residues. CDR1 KGHDR and CDR2 SFDVKD come from the germline V gene. Between the trimmed V and J ends, which lost 12 bases and 4 bases, there was a span of 17 bases. CDR3 sequence (DNA): TGTGCCCTCCAACCGGAGCCGCCCTATGGCTACACCTTC. Its protein is CALQPEPPYGYTF.

V is TRBV15 and J is TRBJ2-5; TRBD2 aligns across 7 bases. The V and J ends lost 1 base and 5 bases, in that order; junction bases with no gene match: 10. The germline gives CDR1 LNHNV, CDR2 YYDKDF (reference sequence). This CDR3 comprises 16 residues. CDR3 sequence: CATSRGAGDVLETQYF. The CDR3, as DNA: TGTGCCACCAGCAGAGGTGCGGGAGATGTGTTGGAGACCCAGTACTTC.

The V and J genes are TRBV19 and TRBJ2-7; 9 bases align to TRBD2. The CDR3 contains 15 residues. The trim removed 3 bases at V and 3 bases at J, leaving 6 bases unmatched. The germline gives CDR1 LNHDA, CDR2 SQIVND (reference sequence). The CDR3 nucleotides are TGTGCCAGTAGTATGGGTACTAGCGGGTTCTACGAGCAGTACTTC. Protein product: CASSMGTSGFYEQYF. The full variable domain, completed using reference TRBV19 and TRBJ2-7, is DGGITQSPKYLFRKEGQNVTLSCEQNLNHDAMYWYRQDPGQGLRLIYYSQIVNDFQKGDIAEGYSVSREKKESFPLTVTSAQKNPTAFYLCASSMGTSGFYEQYFGPGTRLTVT.

This chain links TRBV7-8 with TRBJ1-2, with D perhaps matching TRBD1 (5 bases). This CDR3 is built from 14 residues. Trimming pared 2 bases from V and 6 bases from J, leaving 13 bases between. The germline gives CDR1 SGHVS, CDR2 FQNEAQ. This CDR3 reads CASSLRQGNHGYTF. CDR3 in DNA: TGTGCCAGCAGCTTACGCCAGGGCAACCATGGCTACACCTTC.

Notes on this clone: Additional DNA sequences in this sample encode the identical CDR3. The chain has TRBV5-4 and TRBJ2-7, with D maybe TRBD1 (6 bases). Trimming removed 2 bases at V and 4 bases at J, with 7 bases between. This CDR3 is built from 12 residues. The V gene's germline CDR1 is SGHNT and CDR2 YYREEE (reference sequence). The CDR3 bases are TGTGCCAGCAGCTTAGGGGGTTACGAGCAGTACTTC. This sequence encodes CASSLGGYEQYF.